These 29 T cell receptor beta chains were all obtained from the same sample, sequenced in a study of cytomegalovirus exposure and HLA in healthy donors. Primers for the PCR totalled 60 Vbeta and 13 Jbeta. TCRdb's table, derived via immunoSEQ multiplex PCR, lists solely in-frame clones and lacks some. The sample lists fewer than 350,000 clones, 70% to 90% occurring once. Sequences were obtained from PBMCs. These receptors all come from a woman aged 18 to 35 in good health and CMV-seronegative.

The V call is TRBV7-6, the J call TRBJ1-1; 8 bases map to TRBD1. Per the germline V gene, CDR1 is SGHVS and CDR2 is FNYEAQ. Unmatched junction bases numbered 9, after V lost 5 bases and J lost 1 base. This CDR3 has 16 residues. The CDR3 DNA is TGTGCCAGCAGCGTAGACCCCGGGACAGGGAACACTGAAGCTTTCTTT. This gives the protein CASSVDPGTGNTEAFF.

The CDR3 reads CSVLGTGNTEAFF. The CDR3 DNA reads as TGCAGCGTCCTCGGGACAGGGAACACTGAAGCTTTCTTT. The rearrangement uses TRBV29-1 and TRBJ1-1; 8 nucleotides match TRBD1. The CDR3 consists of 13 residues. Germline V CDR1 and CDR2: SQVTM, ANQGSEA. J gave up 1 base and V 6 bases, and 4 bases lay outside the gene matches.

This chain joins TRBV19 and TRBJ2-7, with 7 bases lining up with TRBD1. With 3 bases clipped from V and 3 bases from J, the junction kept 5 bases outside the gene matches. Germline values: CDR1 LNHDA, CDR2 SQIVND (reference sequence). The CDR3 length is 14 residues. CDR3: CASSIRTGNYEQYF. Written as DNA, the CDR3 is TGTGCCAGTAGTATCCGGACAGGAAACTACGAGCAGTACTTC.

The CDR3 here is CASSLDDISYEQYF. The CDR3 region has the DNA TGTGCCAGCAGCTTAGACGACATCTCCTACGAGCAGTACTTC. The chain carries TRBV11-2 and TRBJ2-7; no clear D. Germline V gene sequence: CDR1 SGHAT, CDR2 FQNNGV. Trimming shortened V by 0 bases and J by 0 bases, and 6 bases separated the two germline ends. CDR3 length: 14 amino acids.

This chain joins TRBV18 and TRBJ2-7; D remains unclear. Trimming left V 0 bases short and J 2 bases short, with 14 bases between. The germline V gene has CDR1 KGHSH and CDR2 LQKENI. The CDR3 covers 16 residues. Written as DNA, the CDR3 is TGTGCCAGCTCACCACCGGCGACTGGCCAAACCTACGAGCAGTACTTC. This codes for CASSPPATGQTYEQYF.

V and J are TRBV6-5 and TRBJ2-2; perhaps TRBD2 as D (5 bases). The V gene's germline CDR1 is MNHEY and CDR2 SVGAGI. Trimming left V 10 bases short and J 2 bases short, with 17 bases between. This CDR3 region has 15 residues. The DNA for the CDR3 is TGTGCCACCGCTTGGGCTAGCTTCAACACCGGGGAGCTGTTTTTT. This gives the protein CATAWASFNTGELFF.

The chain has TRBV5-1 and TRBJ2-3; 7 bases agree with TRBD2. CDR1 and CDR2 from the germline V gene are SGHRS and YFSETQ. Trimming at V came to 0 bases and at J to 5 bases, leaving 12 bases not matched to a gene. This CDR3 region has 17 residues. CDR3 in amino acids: CASSLVGGRGPGDTQYF. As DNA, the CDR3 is TGCGCCAGCAGCTTGGTGGGAGGGCGAGGTCCGGGAGATACGCAGTATTTT.

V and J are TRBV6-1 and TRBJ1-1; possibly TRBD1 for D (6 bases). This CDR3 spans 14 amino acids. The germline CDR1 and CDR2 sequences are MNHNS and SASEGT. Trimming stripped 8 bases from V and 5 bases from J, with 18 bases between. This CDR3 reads CASAPLVGGTEAFF. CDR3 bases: TGTGCCAGCGCCCCCCTTGTAGGGGGAACTGAAGCTTTCTTT.

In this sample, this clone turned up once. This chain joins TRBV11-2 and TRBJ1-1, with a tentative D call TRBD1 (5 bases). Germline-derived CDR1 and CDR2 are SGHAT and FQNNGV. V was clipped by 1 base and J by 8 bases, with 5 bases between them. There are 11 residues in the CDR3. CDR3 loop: CASSLGQEAFF. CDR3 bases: TGTGCCAGCAGCTTAGGACAGGAAGCTTTCTTT.

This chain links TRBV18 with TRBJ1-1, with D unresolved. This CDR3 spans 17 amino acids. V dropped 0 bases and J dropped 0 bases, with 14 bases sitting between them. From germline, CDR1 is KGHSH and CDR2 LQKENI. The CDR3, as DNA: TGTGCCAGCTCACCACCGCCCTTGGGGAGGATGAACACTGAAGCTTTCTTT. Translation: CASSPPPLGRMNTEAFF.

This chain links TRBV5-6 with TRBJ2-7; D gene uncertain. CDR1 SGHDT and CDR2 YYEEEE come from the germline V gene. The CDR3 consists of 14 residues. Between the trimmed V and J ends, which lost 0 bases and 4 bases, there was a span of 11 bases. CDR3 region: CASSLGPGAYEQYF. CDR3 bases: TGTGCCAGCAGCTTGGGTCCCGGAGCTTACGAGCAGTACTTC.

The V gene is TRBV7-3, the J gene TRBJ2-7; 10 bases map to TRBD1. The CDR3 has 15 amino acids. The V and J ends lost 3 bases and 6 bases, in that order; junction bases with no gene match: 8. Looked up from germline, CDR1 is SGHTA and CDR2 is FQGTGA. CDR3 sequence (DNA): TGTGCCAGCAGCTTCGGTGACAGGGGGCCCTTCGAGCAGTACTTC. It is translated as CASSFGDRGPFEQYF.

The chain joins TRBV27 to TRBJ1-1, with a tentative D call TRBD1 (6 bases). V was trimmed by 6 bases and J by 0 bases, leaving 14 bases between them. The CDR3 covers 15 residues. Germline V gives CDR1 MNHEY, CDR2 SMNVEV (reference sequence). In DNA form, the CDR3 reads TGTGCCAGCAGCATGAACAGGGTTTTGAACACTGAAGCTTTCTTT. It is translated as CASSMNRVLNTEAFF.

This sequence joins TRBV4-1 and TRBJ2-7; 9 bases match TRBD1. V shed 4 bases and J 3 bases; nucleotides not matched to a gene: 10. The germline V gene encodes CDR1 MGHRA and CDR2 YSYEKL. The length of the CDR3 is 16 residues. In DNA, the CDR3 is TGCGCCAGCAGCCCCACCCCCGGGACAGGGAGCTACGAGCAGTACTTC. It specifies CASSPTPGTGSYEQYF.

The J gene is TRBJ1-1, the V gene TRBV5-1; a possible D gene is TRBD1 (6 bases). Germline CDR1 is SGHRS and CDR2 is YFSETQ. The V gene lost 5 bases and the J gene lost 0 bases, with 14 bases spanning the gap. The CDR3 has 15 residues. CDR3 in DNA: TGCGCCAGCAGTGTGGCTGGGGGCATGAACACTGAAGCTTTCTTT. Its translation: CASSVAGGMNTEAFF.

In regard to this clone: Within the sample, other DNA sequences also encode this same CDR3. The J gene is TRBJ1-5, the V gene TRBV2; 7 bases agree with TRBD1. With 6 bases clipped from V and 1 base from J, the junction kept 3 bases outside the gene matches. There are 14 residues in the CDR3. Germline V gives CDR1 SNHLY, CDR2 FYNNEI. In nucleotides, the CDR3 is TGTGCCAGCAGGGAGGGACAGAGCAATCAGCCCCAGCATTTT. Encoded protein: CASREGQSNQPQHF.

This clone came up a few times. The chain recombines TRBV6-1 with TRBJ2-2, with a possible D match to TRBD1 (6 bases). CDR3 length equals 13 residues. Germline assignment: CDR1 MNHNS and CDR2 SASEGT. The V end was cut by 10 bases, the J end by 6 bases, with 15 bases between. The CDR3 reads CATRTGNPGELFF. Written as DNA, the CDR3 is TGTGCCACACGAACAGGGAATCCCGGGGAGCTGTTTTTT.

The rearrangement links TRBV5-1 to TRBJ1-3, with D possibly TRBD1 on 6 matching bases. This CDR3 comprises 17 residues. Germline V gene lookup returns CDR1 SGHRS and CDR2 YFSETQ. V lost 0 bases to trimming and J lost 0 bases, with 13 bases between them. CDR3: CASSLVSGAFSGNTIYF. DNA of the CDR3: TGCGCCAGCAGCTTGGTATCAGGGGCCTTCTCTGGAAACACCATATATTTT.

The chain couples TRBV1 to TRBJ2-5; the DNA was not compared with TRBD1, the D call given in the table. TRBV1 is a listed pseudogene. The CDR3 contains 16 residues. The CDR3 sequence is CTSSLRTGRGQETQYF. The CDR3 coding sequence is TGCACCAGCAGCTTGCGGACAGGACGGGGGCAAGAGACCCAGTACTTC.

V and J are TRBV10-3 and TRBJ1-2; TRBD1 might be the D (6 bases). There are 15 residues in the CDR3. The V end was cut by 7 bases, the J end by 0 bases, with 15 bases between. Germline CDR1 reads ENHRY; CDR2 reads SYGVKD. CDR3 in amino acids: CAITTGTPSNYGYTF. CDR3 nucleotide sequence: TGTGCCATCACCACCGGGACACCTTCTAACTATGGCTACACCTTC.

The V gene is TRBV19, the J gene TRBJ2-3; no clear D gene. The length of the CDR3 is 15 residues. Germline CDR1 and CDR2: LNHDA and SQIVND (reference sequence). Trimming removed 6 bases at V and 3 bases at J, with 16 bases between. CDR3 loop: CASSQAAVRTDTQYF. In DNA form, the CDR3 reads TGTGCCAGTAGCCAGGCTGCCGTACGTACAGATACGCAGTATTTT.

This CDR3 reads CASKRHGLAGRKEETQYF. CDR3 sequence (DNA): TGTGCCAGCAAAAGGCATGGACTAGCGGGGCGCAAGGAAGAGACCCAGTACTTC. The rearrangement uses TRBV2 and TRBJ2-5; 12 bases line up with TRBD2. The V gene's germline CDR1 is SNHLY and CDR2 FYNNEI. The CDR3 has 18 residues. The V gene end was trimmed by 7 bases and the J gene end by 3 bases; junction bases not matched to a gene: 15.

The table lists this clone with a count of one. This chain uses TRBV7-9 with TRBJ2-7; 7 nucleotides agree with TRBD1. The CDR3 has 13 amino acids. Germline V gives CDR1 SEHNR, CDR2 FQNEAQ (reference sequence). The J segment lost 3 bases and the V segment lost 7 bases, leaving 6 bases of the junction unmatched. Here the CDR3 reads CASTQRTGYEQYF. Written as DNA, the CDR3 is TGTGCCAGCACTCAAAGGACAGGCTACGAGCAGTACTTC.

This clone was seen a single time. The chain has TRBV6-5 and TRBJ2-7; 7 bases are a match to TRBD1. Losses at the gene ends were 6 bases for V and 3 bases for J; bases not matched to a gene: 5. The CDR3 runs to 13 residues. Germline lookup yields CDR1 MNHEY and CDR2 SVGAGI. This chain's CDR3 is CASRLGTDYEQYF. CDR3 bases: TGTGCCAGCAGGCTCGGGACAGACTACGAGCAGTACTTC.

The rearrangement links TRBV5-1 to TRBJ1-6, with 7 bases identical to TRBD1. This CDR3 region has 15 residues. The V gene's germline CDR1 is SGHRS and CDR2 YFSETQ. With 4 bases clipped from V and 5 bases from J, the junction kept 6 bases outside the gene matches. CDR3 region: CASSHRDSHNSPLHF. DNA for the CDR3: TGCGCCAGCAGCCACCGGGACAGTCATAATTCACCCCTCCACTTT.

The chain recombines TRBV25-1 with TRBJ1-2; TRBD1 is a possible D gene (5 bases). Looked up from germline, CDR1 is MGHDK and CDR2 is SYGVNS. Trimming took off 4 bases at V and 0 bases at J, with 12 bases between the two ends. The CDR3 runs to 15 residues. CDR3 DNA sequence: TGTGCCAGCAGTGCATCCGACAGAACTAACTATGGCTACACCTTC. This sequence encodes CASSASDRTNYGYTF.

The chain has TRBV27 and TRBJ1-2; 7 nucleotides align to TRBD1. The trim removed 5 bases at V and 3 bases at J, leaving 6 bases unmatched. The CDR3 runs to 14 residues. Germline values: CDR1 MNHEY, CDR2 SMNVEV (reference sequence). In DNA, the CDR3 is TGTGCCAGCAGTCCCGGACAGGCGTACTATGGCTACACCTTC. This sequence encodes CASSPGQAYYGYTF.

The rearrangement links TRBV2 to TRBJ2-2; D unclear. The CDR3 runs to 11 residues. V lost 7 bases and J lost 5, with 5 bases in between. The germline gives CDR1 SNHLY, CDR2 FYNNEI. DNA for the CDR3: TGTGCCAGCATGAGTACCGGGGAGCTGTTTTTT. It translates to CASMSTGELFF.

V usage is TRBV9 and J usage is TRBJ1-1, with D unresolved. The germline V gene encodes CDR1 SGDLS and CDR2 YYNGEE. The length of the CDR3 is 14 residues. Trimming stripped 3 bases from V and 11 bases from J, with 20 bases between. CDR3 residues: CASSAPNTKGGAFF. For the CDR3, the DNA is TGTGCCAGCAGCGCCCCGAACACAAAAGGAGGGGCTTTCTTT.